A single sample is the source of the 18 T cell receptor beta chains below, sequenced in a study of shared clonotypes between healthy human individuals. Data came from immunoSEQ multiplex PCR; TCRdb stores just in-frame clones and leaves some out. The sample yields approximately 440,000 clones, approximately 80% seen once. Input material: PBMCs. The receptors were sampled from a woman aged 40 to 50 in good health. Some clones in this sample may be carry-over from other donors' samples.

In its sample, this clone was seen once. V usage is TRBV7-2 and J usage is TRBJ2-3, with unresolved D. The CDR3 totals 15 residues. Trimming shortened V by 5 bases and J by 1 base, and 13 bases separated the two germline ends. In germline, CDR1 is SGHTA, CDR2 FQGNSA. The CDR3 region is CASSLGRPRTDTQYF. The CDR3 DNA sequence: TGTGCCAGCAGCCTCGGCCGTCCCCGCACAGATACGCAGTATTTT. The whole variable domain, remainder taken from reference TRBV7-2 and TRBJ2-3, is GAGVSQSPSNKVTEKGKDVELRCDPISGHTALYWYRQSLGQGLEFLIYFQGNSAPDKSGLPSDRFSAERTGGSVSTLTIQRTQQEDSAVYLCASSLGRPRTDTQYFGPGTRLTVL.

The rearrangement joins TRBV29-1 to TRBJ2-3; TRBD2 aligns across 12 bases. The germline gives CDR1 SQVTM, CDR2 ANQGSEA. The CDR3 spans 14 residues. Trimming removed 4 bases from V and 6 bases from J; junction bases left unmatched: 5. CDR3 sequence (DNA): TGCAGCGTTGCGGCTAGCGGGAGGGGGGATACGCAGTATTTT. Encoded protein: CSVAASGRGDTQYF.

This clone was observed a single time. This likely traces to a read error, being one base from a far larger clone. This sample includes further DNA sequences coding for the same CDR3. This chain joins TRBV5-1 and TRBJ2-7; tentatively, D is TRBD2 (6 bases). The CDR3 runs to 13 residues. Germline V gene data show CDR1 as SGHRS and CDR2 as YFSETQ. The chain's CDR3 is CASSFGDSYEQYF. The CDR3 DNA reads TGCGCCAGCAGCTTCGGGGACTCCTATGAGCAGTACTTC. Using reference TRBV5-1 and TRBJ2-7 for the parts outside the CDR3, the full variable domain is KAGVTQTPRYLIKTRGQQVTLSCSPISGHRSVSWYQQTPGQGLQFLFEYFSETQRNKGNFPGRFSGRQFSNSRSEMNVSTLELGDSALYLCASSFGDSYEQYFGPGTRLTVT.

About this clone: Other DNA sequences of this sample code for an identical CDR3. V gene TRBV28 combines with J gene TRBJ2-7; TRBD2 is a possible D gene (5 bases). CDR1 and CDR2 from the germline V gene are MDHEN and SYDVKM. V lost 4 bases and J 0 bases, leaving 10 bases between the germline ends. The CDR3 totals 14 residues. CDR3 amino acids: CASSSPGSSYEQYF. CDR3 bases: TGTGCCAGCAGTTCCCCGGGGTCCTCCTACGAGCAGTACTTC.

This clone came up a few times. CDR3 residues: CASSQSYKEGALEETQYF. The CDR3 DNA follows: TGCGCCAGCAGTCAATCCTACAAGGAGGGCGCGTTAGAAGAGACCCAGTACTTC. The J gene is TRBJ2-5, the V gene TRBV23-1; a weak D match, TRBD2 (6 bases). TRBV23-1 is flagged as an ORF with uncertain function. CDR3 length equals 18 residues. V lost 0 bases to trimming and J lost 3 bases, with 20 bases between them.

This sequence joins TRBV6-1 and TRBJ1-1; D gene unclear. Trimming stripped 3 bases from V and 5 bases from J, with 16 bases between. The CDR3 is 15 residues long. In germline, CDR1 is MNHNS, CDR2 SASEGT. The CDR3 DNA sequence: TGTGCCAGCAGTGACGGCTCAAATCGGGGAACTGAAGCTTTCTTT. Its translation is CASSDGSNRGTEAFF.

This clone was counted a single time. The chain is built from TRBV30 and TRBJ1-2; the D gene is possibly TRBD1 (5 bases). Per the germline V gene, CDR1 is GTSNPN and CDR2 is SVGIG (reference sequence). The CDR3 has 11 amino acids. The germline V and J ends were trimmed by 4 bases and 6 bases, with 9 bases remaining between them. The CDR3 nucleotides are TGTGCCTGGAAAAGAGGGGATGGCTACACCTTC. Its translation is CAWKRGDGYTF.

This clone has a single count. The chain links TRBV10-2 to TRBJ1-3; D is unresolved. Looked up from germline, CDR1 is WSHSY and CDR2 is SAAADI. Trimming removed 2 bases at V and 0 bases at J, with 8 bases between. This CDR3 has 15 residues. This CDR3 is CASSERPSSGNTIYF. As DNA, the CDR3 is TGCGCCAGCAGTGAGCGGCCGAGCTCTGGAAACACCATATATTTT.

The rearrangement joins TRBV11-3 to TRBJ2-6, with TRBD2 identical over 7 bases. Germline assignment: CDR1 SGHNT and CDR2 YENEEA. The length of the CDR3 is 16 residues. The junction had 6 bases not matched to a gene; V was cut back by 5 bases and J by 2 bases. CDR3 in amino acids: CASSPRGGTGANVLTF. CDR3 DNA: TGTGCCAGCAGCCCTAGGGGAGGGACTGGGGCCAACGTCCTGACTTTC.

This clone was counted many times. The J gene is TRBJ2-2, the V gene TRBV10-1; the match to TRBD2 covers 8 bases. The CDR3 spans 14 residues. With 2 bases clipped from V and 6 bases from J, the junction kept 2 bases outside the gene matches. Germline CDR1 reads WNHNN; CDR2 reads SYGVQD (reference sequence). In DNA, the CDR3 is TGCGCCAGCAGTGAGCCGGGAGGGGCCGGGGAGCTGTTTTTT. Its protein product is CASSEPGGAGELFF.

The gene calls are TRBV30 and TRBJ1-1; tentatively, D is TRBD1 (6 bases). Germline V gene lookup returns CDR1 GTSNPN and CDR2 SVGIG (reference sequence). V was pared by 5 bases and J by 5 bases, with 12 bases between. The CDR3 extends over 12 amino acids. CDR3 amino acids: CAWYRDFTEAFF. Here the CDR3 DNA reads TGTGCCTGGTACAGGGATTTTACTGAAGCTTTCTTT.

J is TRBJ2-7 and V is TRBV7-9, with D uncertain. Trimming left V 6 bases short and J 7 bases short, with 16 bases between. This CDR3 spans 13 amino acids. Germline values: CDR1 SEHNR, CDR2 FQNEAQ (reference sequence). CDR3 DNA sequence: TGTGCCAGCAGTCAAAACTCGCTCGGTGAGCAGTACTTC. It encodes CASSQNSLGEQYF.

The chain's CDR3 is CASSLGARPSEQYF. In DNA form, the CDR3 reads TGCGCCAGCAGCTTGGGGGCCCGCCCTAGCGAGCAGTACTTC. The rearrangement links TRBV5-1 to TRBJ2-7; D gene uncertain. This CDR3 is built from 14 residues. Looked up from germline, CDR1 is SGHRS and CDR2 is YFSETQ. V shed 0 bases and J shed 6 bases, with 13 bases lying between them.

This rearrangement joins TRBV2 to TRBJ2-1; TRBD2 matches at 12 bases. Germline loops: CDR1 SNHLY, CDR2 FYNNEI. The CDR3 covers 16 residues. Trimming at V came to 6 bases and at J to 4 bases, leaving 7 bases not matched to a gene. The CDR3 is CASSVPLAGGYNEQFF. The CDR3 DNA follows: TGTGCCAGCAGCGTACCACTAGCGGGGGGATACAATGAGCAGTTCTTC.

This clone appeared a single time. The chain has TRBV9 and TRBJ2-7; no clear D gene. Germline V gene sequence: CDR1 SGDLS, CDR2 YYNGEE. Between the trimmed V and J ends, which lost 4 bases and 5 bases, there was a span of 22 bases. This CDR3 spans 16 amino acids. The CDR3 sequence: CASSPRTFNQVNEQYF. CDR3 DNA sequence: TGTGCCAGCAGCCCCCGGACCTTTAACCAGGTTAACGAGCAGTACTTC.

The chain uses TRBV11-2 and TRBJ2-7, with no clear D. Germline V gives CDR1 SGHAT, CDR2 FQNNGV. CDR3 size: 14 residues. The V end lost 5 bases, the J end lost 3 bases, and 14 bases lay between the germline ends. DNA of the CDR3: TGTGCCAGCAGCCAACTTAGGCCTGGCTACGAGCAGTACTTC. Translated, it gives CASSQLRPGYEQYF.

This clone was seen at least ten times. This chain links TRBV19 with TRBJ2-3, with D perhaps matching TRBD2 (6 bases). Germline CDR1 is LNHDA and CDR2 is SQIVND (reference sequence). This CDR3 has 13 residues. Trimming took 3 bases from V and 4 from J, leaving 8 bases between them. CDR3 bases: TGTGCCAGTAGTATCCCGGGGGCAGATACGCAGTATTTT. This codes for CASSIPGADTQYF. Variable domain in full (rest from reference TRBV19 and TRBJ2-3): DGGITQSPKYLFRKEGQNVTLSCEQNLNHDAMYWYRQDPGQGLRLIYYSQIVNDFQKGDIAEGYSVSREKKESFPLTVTSAQKNPTAFYLCASSIPGADTQYFGPGTRLTVL.

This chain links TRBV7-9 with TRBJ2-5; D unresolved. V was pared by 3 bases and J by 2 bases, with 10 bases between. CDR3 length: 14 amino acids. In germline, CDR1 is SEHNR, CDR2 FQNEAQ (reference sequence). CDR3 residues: CASSFVSGQETQYF. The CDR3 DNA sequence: TGTGCCAGCAGCTTTGTGTCAGGACAAGAGACCCAGTACTTC. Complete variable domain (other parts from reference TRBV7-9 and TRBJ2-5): DTGVSQNPRHKITKRGQNVTFRCDPISEHNRLYWYRQTLGQGPEFLTYFQNEAQLEKSRLLSDRFSAERPKGSFSTLEIQRTEQGDSAMYLCASSFVSGQETQYFGPGTRLLVL.